These 26 T cell receptor beta chains were sequenced from one sample in a study of T-cell memory formation after mild COVID-19. TCRdb itself ran the 5' RACE reads through MiXCR, one entry per CDR3 protein. This sample has around 450,000 distinct CDR3 sequences; approximately 24% occur once, and the top ten carry around 9.5%. Material for sequencing was PBMCs or a T cell subset sorted from them (not recorded which). The source is an adult woman who had mild COVID-19 (a few samples of this study predate the infection). Cell type and time point are not known.

This chain uses TRBV24-1 with TRBJ2-1, with D possibly called TRBD1 or TRBD2 (5 bases each). With 7 bases removed from V and 6 bases from J, the gap between germline ends came to 21 bases. Germline lookup yields CDR1 KGHDR and CDR2 SFDVKD. The CDR3 spans 16 residues. This CDR3 reads CATSGTHMGRPNEQFF. The CDR3 DNA reads as TGTGCCACCAGCGGGACCCACATGGGGCGACCCAATGAGCAGTTCTTC.

The gene calls are TRBV12-3 or TRBV12-4 and TRBJ1-2, with D possibly TRBD1 on 5 matching bases. The germline V and J ends were trimmed by 0 bases and 7 bases, with 12 bases remaining between them. The CDR3 runs 14 residues. The CDR3 is CASSLARTHGGYTF. CDR3 DNA: TGTGCCAGCAGTTTAGCCCGGACACACGGTGGCTACACCTTC.

There are a few counts of this clonotype. This sequence joins TRBV6-5 and TRBJ2-7; 9 bases line up with TRBD2. CDR3 length: 15 amino acids. J gave up 4 bases and V 10 bases, and 14 bases lay outside the gene matches. Germline V gene sequence: CDR1 MNHEY, CDR2 SVGAGI. In DNA form, the CDR3 reads TGTGCCACCAAGCCACTTAGCGGGAGTACGTACGAGCAGTACTTC. This encodes CATKPLSGSTYEQYF.

This chain uses TRBV20-1 with TRBJ1-2; tentatively, D is TRBD1 (6 bases). Germline V gives CDR1 DFQATT, CDR2 SNEGSKA (reference sequence). This CDR3 comprises 12 residues. V was clipped by 6 bases and J by 6 bases, with 14 bases between them. The CDR3 nucleotides are TGCAGTGCACCCGGGGGCGAGGATGGCTACACCTTC. Protein: CSAPGGEDGYTF.

The chain uses TRBV13 and TRBJ2-7; 10 nucleotides align to TRBD2. V trimming: 5 bases; J trimming: 11 bases; junction bases outside the gene matches: 18. The CDR3 sequence is 16 residues long. The germline CDR1 and CDR2 sequences are PRHDT and FYEKMQ (reference sequence). The CDR3 loop is CASSASLAGDRLVEYF. CDR3 bases: TGTGCCAGCAGCGCCAGCCTAGCGGGAGATAGGTTGGTCGAGTACTTC. The full variable domain, rest sourced from reference TRBV13 and TRBJ2-7, is AAGVIQSPRHLIKEKRETATLKCYPIPRHDTVYWYQQGPGQDPQFLISFYEKMQSDKGSIPDRFSAQQFSDYHSELNMSSLELGDSALYFCASSASLAGDRLVEYFGPGTRLTVT.

This clonotype was seen more than once but under ten times. J is TRBJ2-3 and V is TRBV7-2, with 8 bases lining up with TRBD2. Germline trimming cut 2 bases from V and 2 bases from J; bases unmatched to any gene: 15. Germline V CDR1 and CDR2: SGHTA, FQGNSA. This CDR3 spans 19 amino acids. The CDR3 reads CASSLMGPFGGGTTDTQYF. As DNA, the CDR3 is TGTGCCAGCAGCTTAATGGGCCCTTTTGGCGGGGGGACCACAGATACGCAGTATTTT.

This chain uses TRBV5-6 with TRBJ2-7, with D unresolved. This CDR3 region has 12 residues. Trimming left V 1 base short and J 2 bases short, with 4 bases between. CDR1 SGHDT and CDR2 YYEEEE come from the germline V gene. CDR3 DNA sequence: TGTGCCAGCAGCTTGTCAGCCTACGAGCAGTACTTC. Amino acid sequence: CASSLSAYEQYF.

This clonotype was seen just once. J is TRBJ2-7 and V is TRBV3-1; the D is unclear. The CDR3 has 13 residues. V lost 6 bases and J 2 bases, leaving 11 bases between the germline ends. The germline V gene has CDR1 LGHDT and CDR2 YNNKEL (reference sequence). The CDR3 sequence is CASRQNIPYEQYF. The CDR3 coding sequence is TGTGCCAGCAGACAAAACATCCCCTACGAGCAGTACTTC.

CDR3 region: CASTSSERVSTNTEAFF. The CDR3 region has the DNA TGCGCCAGCACCTCGTCAGAGCGTGTTTCGACAAACACTGAAGCTTTCTTT. The chain couples TRBV5-1 to TRBJ1-1; D gene ambiguous. CDR3 size: 17 residues. CDR1 is SGHRS, CDR2 YFSETQ, per germline. Trimming removed 6 bases from V and 2 bases from J, with 23 bases in between.

The chain links TRBV12-3 or TRBV12-4 to TRBJ2-3; 8 nucleotides line up with TRBD2. Losses at the gene ends were 5 bases for V and 4 bases for J; bases not matched to a gene: 8. This CDR3 is built from 15 residues. For the CDR3, the DNA is TGTGCCAGCAGTCCACCGCGGGGGGTTGCAGATACGCAGTATTTT. Translating gives CASSPPRGVADTQYF.

This clonotype was observed a handful of times. The V gene is TRBV7-9, the J gene TRBJ2-7; 14 nucleotides line up with TRBD2. Losses at the gene ends were 1 base for V and 9 bases for J; bases not matched to a gene: 8. This CDR3 spans 16 amino acids. Germline V gene sequence: CDR1 SEHNR, CDR2 FQNEAQ (reference sequence). The chain's CDR3 is CASSLGGLAGGPTQYF. In DNA, the CDR3 is TGTGCCAGCAGCTTAGGAGGACTAGCGGGGGGACCCACGCAGTACTTC.

This chain's CDR3 is CASSLFAVGPGELFF. In DNA form, the CDR3 reads TGTGCCAGCAGCTTATTCGCCGTTGGCCCCGGGGAGCTGTTTTTT. The gene calls are TRBV7-3 and TRBJ2-2; D gene ambiguous. V lost 2 bases, J lost 6 bases, and 13 bases lay in between. The CDR3 runs to 15 residues. The germline V gene has CDR1 SGHTA and CDR2 FQGTGA.

This clonotype was counted many times. The chain uses TRBV5-1 and TRBJ2-3, with TRBD1 identical over 9 bases. The V segment lost 5 bases and the J segment 6 bases; nucleotides outside the gene matches: 7. In germline, CDR1 is SGHRS, CDR2 YFSETQ. The CDR3 loop spans 14 amino acids. This chain's CDR3 is CASRKQGAVDTQYF. CDR3 in DNA: TGCGCCAGCAGAAAACAGGGGGCGGTGGATACGCAGTATTTT.

This clonotype was picked up a small number of times. The chain recombines TRBV2 with TRBJ1-2; D possibly corresponds to TRBD1 (5 bases). The CDR3 loop spans 13 amino acids. Trimming took 7 bases from V and 8 from J, leaving 17 bases between them. Germline CDR1 and CDR2: SNHLY and FYNNEI. The CDR3 sequence is CASTLPRVAGYTF. The CDR3 DNA sequence: TGTGCCAGCACCTTACCCAGGGTTGCCGGCTACACCTTC.

The chain combines TRBV4-1 with TRBJ2-7; the match to TRBD2 covers 8 bases. The CDR3 extends over 14 amino acids. Germline-derived CDR1 and CDR2 are MGHRA and YSYEKL. V lost 4 bases and J lost 3; bases outside the gene matches: 5. Here the CDR3 reads CASSPTGLGYEQYF. The CDR3 bases are TGCGCCAGCAGCCCGACGGGACTAGGCTACGAGCAGTACTTC.

There are a few counts of this clonotype. CDR3 residues: CASGAAGANVLTF. The CDR3 DNA is TGTGCCAGCGGGGCAGCCGGGGCCAACGTCCTGACTTTC. The chain couples TRBV27 to TRBJ2-6; perhaps TRBD1 as D (5 bases). V lost 8 bases and J 4 bases, leaving 9 bases between the germline ends. The CDR3 length is 13 residues. CDR1 is MNHEY, CDR2 SMNVEV, per germline (reference sequence).

The rearrangement joins TRBV15 to TRBJ1-1, with 9 bases that match TRBD1. The trim removed 6 bases at V and 4 bases at J, leaving 6 bases unmatched. Germline assignment: CDR1 LNHNV and CDR2 YYDKDF (reference sequence). CDR3 length: 14 amino acids. The CDR3 here is CATRPDRGSTEAFF. CDR3 bases: TGTGCCACCAGACCGGACAGGGGTAGCACTGAAGCTTTCTTT.

The chain combines TRBV7-9 with TRBJ2-5, with TRBD2 matching 9 bases. This CDR3 comprises 17 residues. The J segment lost 1 base and the V segment lost 2 bases, leaving 8 bases of the junction unmatched. CDR1 is SEHNR and CDR2 is FQNEAQ in the germline V gene (reference sequence). This CDR3 reads CASSLPSSGRSQETQYF. The CDR3 DNA is TGTGCCAGCAGCTTACCTTCCAGCGGGAGGTCCCAAGAGACCCAGTACTTC.

This clonotype has at least ten counts. J is TRBJ1-1 and V is TRBV6-5; TRBD1 matches at 9 bases. Germline V gives CDR1 MNHEY, CDR2 SVGAGI. This CDR3 has 14 amino acids. The trim removed 6 bases at V and 1 base at J, leaving 3 bases unmatched. The chain's CDR3 is CASSGDRANTEAFF. The CDR3 bases are TGTGCCAGCAGCGGGGACAGGGCGAACACTGAAGCTTTCTTT.

The V and J genes are TRBV3-1 and TRBJ1-5; unclear D gene. This CDR3 has 13 residues. Germline CDR1 is LGHDT and CDR2 is YNNKEL (reference sequence). V was shortened by 4 bases and J by 9 bases, with 13 bases between the two germline ends. This CDR3 is CASSPTGLTPQHF. CDR3 sequence (DNA): TGTGCCAGCAGCCCTACGGGGTTGACGCCCCAGCATTTT.

The chain is built from TRBV5-5 and TRBJ2-1; D possibly corresponds to TRBD1 (5 bases). Per the germline V gene, CDR1 is SGHKS and CDR2 is YYEKEE (reference sequence). This CDR3 is 17 amino acids long. Between the trimmed V and J ends, which lost 3 bases and 7 bases, there was a span of 23 bases. CDR3: CASSSIIGAGSLNEQFF. The CDR3 DNA is TGTGCCAGCAGCTCGATTATAGGGGCAGGGTCGTTAAATGAGCAGTTCTTC. Drawing the rest from reference TRBV5-5 and TRBJ2-1, the complete variable domain is DAGVTQSPTHLIKTRGQQVTLRCSPISGHKSVSWYQQVLGQGPQFIFQYYEKEERGRGNFPDRFSARQFPNYSSELNVNALLLGDSALYLCASSSIIGAGSLNEQFFGPGTRLTVL.

The rearrangement links TRBV12-3 or TRBV12-4 to TRBJ2-1; D is perhaps TRBD1 or TRBD2 (5 bases each). Between the trimmed V and J ends, which lost 7 bases and 0 bases, there was a span of 16 bases. The CDR3 extends over 16 amino acids. The CDR3 reads CASTLFRGSSYNEQFF. Written as DNA, the CDR3 is TGTGCCAGCACCCTTTTTCGGGGCAGCTCCTACAATGAGCAGTTCTTC.

The V and J genes are TRBV5-1 and TRBJ2-7, with no clear D. The V and J ends lost 3 bases and 2 bases respectively, with 12 bases between them. Germline values: CDR1 SGHRS, CDR2 YFSETQ. The CDR3 has 14 residues. This CDR3 reads CASSSKGPPYEQYF. As DNA, the CDR3 is TGCGCCAGCAGCTCGAAAGGGCCACCCTACGAGCAGTACTTC.

The V call is TRBV6-5, the J call TRBJ1-2; D gene uncertain. Trimming pared 6 bases from V and 6 bases from J, leaving 11 bases between. CDR1 MNHEY and CDR2 SVGAGI come from the germline V gene. The CDR3 loop spans 12 amino acids. As DNA, the CDR3 is TGTGCCAGCAGCCAAGGTTCAAATGGCTACACCTTC. Protein: CASSQGSNGYTF.

This clonotype was seen a handful of times. The chain employs TRBV9 and TRBJ1-4; the match to TRBD1 covers 8 bases. The CDR3 is made up of 14 amino acids. Germline CDR1 SGDLS, CDR2 YYNGEE. V trimming: 2 bases; J trimming: 8 bases; junction bases outside the gene matches: 5. The CDR3 here is CASSVENRGEKLFF. The CDR3 region has the DNA TGTGCCAGCAGCGTCGAGAACAGGGGGGAAAAACTGTTTTTT.

This clonotype was picked up a small number of times. The chain carries TRBV25-1 and TRBJ2-7; D is perhaps TRBD1 (5 bases). The germline V and J ends were trimmed by 1 base and 3 bases, with 13 bases remaining between them. This CDR3 contains 15 residues. Germline V gives CDR1 MGHDK, CDR2 SYGVNS. Here the CDR3 DNA reads TGTGCCAGCAGTGAATCGGTAGGGGATAACTACGAGCAGTACTTC. Its protein product is CASSESVGDNYEQYF.